The 10 T cell receptor beta chains listed next were all sequenced from one sample in a study of CD8 T cells in ankylosing spondylitis. TCRdb processed the 5' RACE reads anew with MiXCR; each CDR3 protein has one entry. Of roughly 220,000 distinct CDR3 sequences in the sample, roughly a tenth were seen once. The sequenced sample consisted of blood, either unsorted or a sorted T cell fraction (not recorded which). The source is a male donor with ankylosing spondylitis or in good health (not recorded which).

This clonotype came up a few times. The rearrangement joins TRBV3-1 to TRBJ1-6; unclear D gene. Germline V gene lookup returns CDR1 LGHDT and CDR2 YNNKEL (reference sequence). V gave up 0 bases and J gave up 14 bases, with 14 bases separating them. The CDR3 is 14 amino acids. CDR3 bases: TGTGCCAGCAGCCAAGACCAGGATGGAGGAACCCTCCACTTT. Its translation is CASSQDQDGGTLHF. Variable domain in full (rest from reference TRBV3-1 and TRBJ1-6): DTAVSQTPKYLVTQMGNDKSIKCEQNLGHDTMYWYKQDSKKFLKIMFSYNNKELIINETVPNRFSPKSPDKAHLNLHINSLELGDSAVYFCASSQDQDGGTLHFGNGTRLTVT.

J is TRBJ2-7 and V is TRBV5-5, with D perhaps matching TRBD2 (6 bases). The CDR3 extends over 14 amino acids. The V end was cut by 4 bases, the J end by 6 bases, with 17 bases between. Per germline, CDR1 SGHKS and CDR2 YYEKEE (reference sequence). CDR3 DNA sequence: TGTGCCAGCAGCACCCACTGGGGGGTCAGCGAGCAGTACTTC. Translated: CASSTHWGVSEQYF.

At least ten counts were recorded for this clonotype. The V call is TRBV5-1, the J call TRBJ1-1, with 8 nucleotides matching TRBD1. The V gene end was trimmed by 4 bases and the J gene end by 4 bases; junction bases not matched to a gene: 3. CDR1 is SGHRS and CDR2 is YFSETQ in the germline V gene. The CDR3 extends over 13 amino acids. Here the CDR3 reads CASSRTGPTEAFF. CDR3 DNA sequence: TGCGCCAGCAGCAGGACAGGGCCCACTGAAGCTTTCTTT.

This clonotype was counted at least ten times. The CDR3 nucleotides read TGCGCCAGCAGCGAGCCGGGACAAAGGGCTTTCTTT. Residues: CASSEPGQRAFF. J is TRBJ1-1 and V is TRBV5-1; weak D call: TRBD1 (6 bases). V lost 4 bases and J 11 bases, leaving 15 bases between the germline ends. The CDR3 sequence is 12 residues long. CDR1 and CDR2 (germline): SGHRS, YFSETQ.

The V call is TRBV6-1, the J call TRBJ2-5; no firm D call. The ends were cut back, 0 bases at V and 5 bases at J, with 10 bases in the middle. Germline CDR1 and CDR2: MNHNS and SASEGT. This CDR3 has 14 amino acids. This chain's CDR3 is CASSEALGPETQYF. CDR3 nucleotide sequence: TGTGCCAGCAGTGAAGCGCTGGGTCCGGAGACCCAGTACTTC.

This clonotype was seen ten or more times. This chain uses TRBV9 with TRBJ2-2, with 12 bases fitting TRBD2. Per the germline V gene, CDR1 is SGDLS and CDR2 is YYNGEE. This CDR3 contains 16 residues. After removal of 0 bases from V and 6 bases from J, the junction contained 3 bases not matched to a gene. The CDR3 DNA reads as TGTGCCAGCAGCGTAGGGACTAGCGGGGTCTCCGGGGAGCTGTTTTTT. Translating it yields CASSVGTSGVSGELFF.

This clonotype was seen ten or more times. The rearrangement uses TRBV10-3 and TRBJ2-2; D is possibly TRBD1 (6 bases). The germline V gene encodes CDR1 ENHRY and CDR2 SYGVKD. V gave up 2 bases and J gave up 0 bases, with 10 bases separating them. CDR3 size: 16 residues. CDR3 DNA: TGTGCCATCAGTGAGACAGGGCCCGCGAACACCGGGGAGCTGTTTTTT. Translation gives CAISETGPANTGELFF.

This clonotype was seen repeatedly, ten times or more. The V and J genes are TRBV7-6 and TRBJ2-3; D might be TRBD2 (6 bases). The length of the CDR3 is 15 residues. Germline V gives CDR1 SGHVS, CDR2 FNYEAQ. Trimming took off 1 base at V and 2 bases at J, with 10 bases between the two ends. The CDR3 here is CASSLETGVTDTQYF. The CDR3 coding sequence is TGTGCCAGCAGCTTAGAGACGGGGGTCACAGATACGCAGTATTTT.

This clonotype was recorded many times. This chain joins TRBV20-1 and TRBJ2-3, with 11 bases matching TRBD2. The V gene's germline CDR1 is DFQATT and CDR2 SNEGSKA (reference sequence). V lost 0 bases and J lost 5; bases outside the gene matches: 7. CDR3 size: 16 residues. The CDR3: CSARDPSGGREDTQYF. CDR3 DNA: TGCAGTGCTAGAGATCCTAGCGGGGGGCGGGAAGATACGCAGTATTTT.

CDR3 region: CASSLRGGAADTQYF. As DNA, the CDR3 is TGTGCCAGCAGTTTGCGCGGGGGGGCAGCAGATACGCAGTATTTT. The chain has TRBV12-3 or TRBV12-4 and TRBJ2-3; the match to TRBD2 covers 9 bases. CDR3 length: 15 amino acids. Unmatched junction bases numbered 5, after V lost 3 bases and J lost 4 bases.